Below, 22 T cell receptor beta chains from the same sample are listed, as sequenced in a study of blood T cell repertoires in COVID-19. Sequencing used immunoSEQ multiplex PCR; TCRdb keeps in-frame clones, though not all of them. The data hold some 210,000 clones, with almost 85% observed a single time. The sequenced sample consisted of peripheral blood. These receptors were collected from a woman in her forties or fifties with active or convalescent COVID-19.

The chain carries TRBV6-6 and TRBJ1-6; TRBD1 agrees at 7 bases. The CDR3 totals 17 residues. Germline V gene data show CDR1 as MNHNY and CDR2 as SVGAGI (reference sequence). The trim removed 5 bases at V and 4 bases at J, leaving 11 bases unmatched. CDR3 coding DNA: TGTGCCAGCAGTCGCCAGGGGGGAAGCGGGTATAATTCACCCCTCCACTTT. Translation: CASSRQGGSGYNSPLHF.

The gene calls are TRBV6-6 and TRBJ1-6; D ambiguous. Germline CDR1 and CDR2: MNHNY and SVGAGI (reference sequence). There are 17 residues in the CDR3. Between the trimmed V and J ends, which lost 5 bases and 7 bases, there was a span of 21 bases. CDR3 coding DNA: TGTGCCAGCAGTCACCGCGGACTCACAGCTAAGAATTCACCCCTCCACTTT. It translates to CASSHRGLTAKNSPLHF.

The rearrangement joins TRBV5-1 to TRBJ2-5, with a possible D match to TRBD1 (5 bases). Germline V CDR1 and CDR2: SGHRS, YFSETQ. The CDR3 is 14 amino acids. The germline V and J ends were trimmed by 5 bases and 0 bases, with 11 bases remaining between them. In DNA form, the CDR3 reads TGCGCCAGCAGGCGACAGCTTTACCAAGAGACCCAGTACTTC. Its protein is CASRRQLYQETQYF.

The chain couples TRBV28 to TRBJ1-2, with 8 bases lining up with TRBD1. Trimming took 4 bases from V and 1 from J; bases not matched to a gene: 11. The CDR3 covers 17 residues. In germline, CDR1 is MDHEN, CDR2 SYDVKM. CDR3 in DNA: TGTGCCAGCAGTTCACCCGGGACAGGTGGGGTTAACTATGGCTACACCTTC. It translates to CASSSPGTGGVNYGYTF.

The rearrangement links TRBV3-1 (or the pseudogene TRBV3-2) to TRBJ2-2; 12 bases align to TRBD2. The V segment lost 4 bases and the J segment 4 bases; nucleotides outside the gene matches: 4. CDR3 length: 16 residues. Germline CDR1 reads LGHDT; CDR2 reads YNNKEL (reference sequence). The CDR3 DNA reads TGTGCCAGCAGCCGACTAGCGGGGGCCGCCACCGGGGAGCTGTTTTTT. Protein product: CASSRLAGAATGELFF.

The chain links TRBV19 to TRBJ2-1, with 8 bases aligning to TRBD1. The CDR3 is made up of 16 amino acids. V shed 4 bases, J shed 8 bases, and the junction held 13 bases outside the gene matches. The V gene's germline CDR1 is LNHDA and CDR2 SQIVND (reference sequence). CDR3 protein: CASSTPAGGTGHEQFF. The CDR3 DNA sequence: TGTGCCAGTAGTACCCCCGCAGGGGGCACGGGCCATGAGCAGTTCTTC.

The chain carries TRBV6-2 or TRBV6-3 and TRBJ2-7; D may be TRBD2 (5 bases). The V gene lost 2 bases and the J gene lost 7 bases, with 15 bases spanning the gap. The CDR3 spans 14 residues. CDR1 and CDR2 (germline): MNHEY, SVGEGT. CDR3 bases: TGTGCCAGCAGTTACGGCACTCCTTCGGGGGAGCAGTACGTC. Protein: CASSYGTPSGEQYV.

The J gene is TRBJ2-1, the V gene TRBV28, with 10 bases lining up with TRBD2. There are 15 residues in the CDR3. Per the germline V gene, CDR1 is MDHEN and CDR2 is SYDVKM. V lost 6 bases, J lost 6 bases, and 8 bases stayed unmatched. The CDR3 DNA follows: TGTGCCAGCAGGCCTATAGCGGGAGGACCCAATGAGCAGTTCTTC. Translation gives CASRPIAGGPNEQFF. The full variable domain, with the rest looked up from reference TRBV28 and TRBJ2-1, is DVKVTQSSRYLVKRTGEKVFLECVQDMDHENMFWYRQDPGLGLRLIYFSYDVKMKEKGDIPEGYSVSREKKERFSLILESASTNQTSMYLCASRPIAGGPNEQFFGPGTRLTVL.

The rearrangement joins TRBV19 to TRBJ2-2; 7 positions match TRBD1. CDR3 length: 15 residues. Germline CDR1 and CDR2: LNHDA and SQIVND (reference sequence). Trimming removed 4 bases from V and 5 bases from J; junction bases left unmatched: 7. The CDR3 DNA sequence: TGTGCCAGTAGTACCAGACAGGGTTTTACCGGGGAGCTGTTTTTT. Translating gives CASSTRQGFTGELFF. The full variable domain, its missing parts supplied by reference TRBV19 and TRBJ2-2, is DGGITQSPKYLFRKEGQNVTLSCEQNLNHDAMYWYRQDPGQGLRLIYYSQIVNDFQKGDIAEGYSVSREKKESFPLTVTSAQKNPTAFYLCASSTRQGFTGELFFGEGSRLTVL.

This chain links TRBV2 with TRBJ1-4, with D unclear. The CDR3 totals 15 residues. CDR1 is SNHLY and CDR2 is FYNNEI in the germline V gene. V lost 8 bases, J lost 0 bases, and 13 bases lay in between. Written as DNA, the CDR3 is TGTGCCAGCCTAGCGCCGCCTACAACTAATGAAAAACTGTTTTTT. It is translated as CASLAPPTTNEKLFF.

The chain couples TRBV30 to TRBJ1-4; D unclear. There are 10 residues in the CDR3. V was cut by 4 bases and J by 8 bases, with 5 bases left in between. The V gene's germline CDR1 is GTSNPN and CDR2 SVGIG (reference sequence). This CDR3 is CAWMGEKLFF. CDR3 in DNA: TGTGCCTGGATGGGCGAAAAACTGTTTTTT.

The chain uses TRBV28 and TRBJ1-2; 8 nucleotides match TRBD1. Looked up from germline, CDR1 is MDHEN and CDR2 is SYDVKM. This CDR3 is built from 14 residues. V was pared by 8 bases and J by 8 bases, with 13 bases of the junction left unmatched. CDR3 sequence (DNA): TGTGCCAGCCGGTTGAAGCAGGGGGCGGTGGGCTACACCTTC. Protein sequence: CASRLKQGAVGYTF.

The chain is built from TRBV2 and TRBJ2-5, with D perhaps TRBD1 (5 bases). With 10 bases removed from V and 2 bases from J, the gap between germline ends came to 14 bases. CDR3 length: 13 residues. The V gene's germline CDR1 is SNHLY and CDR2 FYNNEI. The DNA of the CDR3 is TGTGCCATTCCCAACGACAGTCAAGAGACCCAGTACTTC. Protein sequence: CAIPNDSQETQYF.

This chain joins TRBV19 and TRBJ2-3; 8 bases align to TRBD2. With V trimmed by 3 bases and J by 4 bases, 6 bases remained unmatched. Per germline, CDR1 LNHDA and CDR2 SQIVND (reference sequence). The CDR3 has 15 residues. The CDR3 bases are TGTGCCAGTAGTATCGGCGGGGGGAGGTCAGATACGCAGTATTTT. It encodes CASSIGGGRSDTQYF. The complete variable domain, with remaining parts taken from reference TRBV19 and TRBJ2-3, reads DGGITQSPKYLFRKEGQNVTLSCEQNLNHDAMYWYRQDPGQGLRLIYYSQIVNDFQKGDIAEGYSVSREKKESFPLTVTSAQKNPTAFYLCASSIGGGRSDTQYFGPGTRLTVL.

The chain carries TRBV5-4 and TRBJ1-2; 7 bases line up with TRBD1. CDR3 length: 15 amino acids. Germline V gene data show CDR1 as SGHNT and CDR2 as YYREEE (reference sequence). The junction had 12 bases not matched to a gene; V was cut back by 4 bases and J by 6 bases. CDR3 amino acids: CASSKAGTEFHGYTF. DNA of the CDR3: TGTGCCAGCAGCAAAGCCGGGACAGAGTTCCATGGCTACACCTTC.

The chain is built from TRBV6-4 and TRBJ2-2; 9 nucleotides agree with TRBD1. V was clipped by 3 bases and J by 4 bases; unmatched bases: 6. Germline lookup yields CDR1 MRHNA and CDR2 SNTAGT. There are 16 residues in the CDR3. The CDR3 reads CASSDAPGQGTGELFF. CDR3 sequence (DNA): TGTGCCAGCAGTGATGCTCCGGGACAGGGCACCGGGGAGCTGTTTTTT.

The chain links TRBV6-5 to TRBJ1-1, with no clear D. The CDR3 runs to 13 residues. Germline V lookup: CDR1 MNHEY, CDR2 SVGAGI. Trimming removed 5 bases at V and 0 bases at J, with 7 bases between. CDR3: CASSPSMNTEAFF. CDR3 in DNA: TGTGCCAGCAGTCCTTCTATGAACACTGAAGCTTTCTTT.

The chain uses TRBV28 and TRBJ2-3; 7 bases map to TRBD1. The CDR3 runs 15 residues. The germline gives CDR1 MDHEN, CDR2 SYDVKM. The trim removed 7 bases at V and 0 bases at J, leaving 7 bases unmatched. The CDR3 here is CASTDGTVSTDTQYF. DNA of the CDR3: TGTGCCAGCACTGATGGGACAGTTAGCACAGATACGCAGTATTTT.

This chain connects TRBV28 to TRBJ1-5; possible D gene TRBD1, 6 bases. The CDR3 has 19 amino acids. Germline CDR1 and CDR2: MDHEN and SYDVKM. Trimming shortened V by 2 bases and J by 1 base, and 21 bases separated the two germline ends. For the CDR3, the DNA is TGTGCCAGCAGTTTAATTACAGGGAAGAGTATATTAAGCAATCAGCCCCAGCATTTT. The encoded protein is CASSLITGKSILSNQPQHF.

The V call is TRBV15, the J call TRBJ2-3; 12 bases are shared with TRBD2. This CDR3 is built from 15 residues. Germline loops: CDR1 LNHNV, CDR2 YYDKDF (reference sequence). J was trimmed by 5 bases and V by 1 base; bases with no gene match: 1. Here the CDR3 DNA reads TGTGCCACCAGCAGAGGGACTAGCGGGGAAGATACGCAGTATTTT. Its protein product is CATSRGTSGEDTQYF. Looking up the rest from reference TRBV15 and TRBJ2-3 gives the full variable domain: DAMVIQNPRYQVTQFGKPVTLSCSQTLNHNVMYWYQQKSSQAPKLLFHYYDKDFNNEADTPDNFQSRRPNTSFCFLDIRSPGLGDTAMYLCATSRGTSGEDTQYFGPGTRLTVL.

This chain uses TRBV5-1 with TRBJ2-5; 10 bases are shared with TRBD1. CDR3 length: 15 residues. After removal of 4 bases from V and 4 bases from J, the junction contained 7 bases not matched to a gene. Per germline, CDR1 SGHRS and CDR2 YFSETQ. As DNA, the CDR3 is TGCGCCAGCAGCCCCCGACGGACAGGGGGAGAGACCCAGTACTTC. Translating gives CASSPRRTGGETQYF.

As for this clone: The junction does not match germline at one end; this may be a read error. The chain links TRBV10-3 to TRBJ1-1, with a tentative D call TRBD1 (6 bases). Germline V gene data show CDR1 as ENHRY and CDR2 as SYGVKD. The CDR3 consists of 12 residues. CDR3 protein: CAISEAAGGPTF. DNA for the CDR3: TGTGCCATCAGTGAGGCGGCGGGGGGGCCTACCTTT.